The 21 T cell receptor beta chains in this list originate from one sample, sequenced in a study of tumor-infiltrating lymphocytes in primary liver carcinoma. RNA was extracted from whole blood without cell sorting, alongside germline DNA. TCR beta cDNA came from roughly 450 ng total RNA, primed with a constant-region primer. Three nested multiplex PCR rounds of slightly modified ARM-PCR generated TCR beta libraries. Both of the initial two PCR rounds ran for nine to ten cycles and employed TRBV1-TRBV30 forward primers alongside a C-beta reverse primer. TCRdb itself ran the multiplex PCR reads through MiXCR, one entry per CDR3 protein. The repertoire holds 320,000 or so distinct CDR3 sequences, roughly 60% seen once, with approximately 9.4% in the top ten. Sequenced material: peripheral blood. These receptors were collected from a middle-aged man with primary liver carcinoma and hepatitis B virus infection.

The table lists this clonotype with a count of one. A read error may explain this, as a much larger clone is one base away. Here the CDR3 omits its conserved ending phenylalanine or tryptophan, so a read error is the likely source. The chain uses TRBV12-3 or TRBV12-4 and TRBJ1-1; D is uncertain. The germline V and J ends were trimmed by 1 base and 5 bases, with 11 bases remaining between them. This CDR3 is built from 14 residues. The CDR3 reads CASSLEGLRTEAFS. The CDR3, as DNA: TGTGCCAGCAGTTTAGAAGGCCTAAGGACTGAAGCTTTCTCT.

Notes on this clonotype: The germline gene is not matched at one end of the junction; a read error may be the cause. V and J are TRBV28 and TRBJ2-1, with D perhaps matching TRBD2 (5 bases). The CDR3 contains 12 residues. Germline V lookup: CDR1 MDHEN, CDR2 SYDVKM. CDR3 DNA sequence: TGTGCCAGCAGGGGGAGCCCCAATGAGAAGTTCTTC. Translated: CASRGSPNEKFF.

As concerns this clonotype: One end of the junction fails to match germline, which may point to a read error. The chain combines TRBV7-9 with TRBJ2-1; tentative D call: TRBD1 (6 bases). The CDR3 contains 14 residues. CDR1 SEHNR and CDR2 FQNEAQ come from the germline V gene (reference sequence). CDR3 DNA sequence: TGTGCCAGCGGCTTAGGGGGTACCTACAATGAGCAGTTCTTC. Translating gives CASGLGGTYNEQFF.

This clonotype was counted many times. The CDR3 nucleotides read TGTGCCAGCAGTTGGGGGCGGAATCAGCCCCAGCATTTT. It is translated as CASSWGRNQPQHF. This chain joins TRBV6-1 and TRBJ1-5, with D possibly TRBD1 on 6 matching bases. Between the trimmed V and J ends, which lost 5 bases and 4 bases, there was a span of 9 bases. The CDR3 extends over 13 amino acids. CDR1 and CDR2 from the germline V gene are MNHNS and SASEGT.

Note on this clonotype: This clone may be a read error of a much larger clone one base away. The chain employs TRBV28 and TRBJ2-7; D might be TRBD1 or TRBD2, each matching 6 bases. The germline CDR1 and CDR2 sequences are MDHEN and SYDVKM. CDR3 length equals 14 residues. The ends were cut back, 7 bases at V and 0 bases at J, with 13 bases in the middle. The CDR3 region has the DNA TGTGCCAGCACCTCGGGGGCGTTCTCCTACGAGCAGTACTTC. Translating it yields CASTSGAFSYEQYF.

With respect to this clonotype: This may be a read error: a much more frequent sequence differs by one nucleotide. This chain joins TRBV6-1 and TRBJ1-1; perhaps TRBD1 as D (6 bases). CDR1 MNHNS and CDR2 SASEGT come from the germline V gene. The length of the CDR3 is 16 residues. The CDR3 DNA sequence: TGTGCCAGCGGTGAAGTCGGGGGGCGCAAGGGCACTGAAGCTTTCTTT. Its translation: CASGEVGGRKGTEAFF.

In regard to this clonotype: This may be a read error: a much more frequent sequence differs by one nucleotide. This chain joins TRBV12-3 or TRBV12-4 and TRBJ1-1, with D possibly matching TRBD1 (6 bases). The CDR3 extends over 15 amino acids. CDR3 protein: CAGSPRGAGNTEAFF. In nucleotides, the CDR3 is TGTGCCGGCAGTCCCCGGGGGGCGGGTAACACTGAAGCTTTCTTT.

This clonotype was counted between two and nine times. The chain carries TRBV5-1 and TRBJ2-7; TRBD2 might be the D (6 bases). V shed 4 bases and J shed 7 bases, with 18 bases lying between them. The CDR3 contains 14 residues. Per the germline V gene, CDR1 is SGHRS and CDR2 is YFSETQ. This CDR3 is CASSPSEVGGEQYF. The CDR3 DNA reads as TGCGCCAGCAGCCCGTCGGAGGTCGGGGGTGAGCAGTACTTC.

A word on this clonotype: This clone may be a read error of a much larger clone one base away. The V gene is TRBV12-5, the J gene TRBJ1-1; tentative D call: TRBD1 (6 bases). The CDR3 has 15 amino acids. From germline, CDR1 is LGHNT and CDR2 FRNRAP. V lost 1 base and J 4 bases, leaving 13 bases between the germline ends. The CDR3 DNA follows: TGTGCTAGTGGTTTGGGGGGGGGGCAAGCCACTGAAGCTTTCTTT. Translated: CASGLGGGQATEAFF.

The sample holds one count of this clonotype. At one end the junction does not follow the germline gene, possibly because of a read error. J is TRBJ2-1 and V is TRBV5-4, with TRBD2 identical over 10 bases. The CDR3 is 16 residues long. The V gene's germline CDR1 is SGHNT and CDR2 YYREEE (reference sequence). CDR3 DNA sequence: TGTTCCAGCAACTTGGAGTCTAGCGGGAGCAAGGATGAGCAGTTCTTC. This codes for CSSNLESSGSKDEQFF.

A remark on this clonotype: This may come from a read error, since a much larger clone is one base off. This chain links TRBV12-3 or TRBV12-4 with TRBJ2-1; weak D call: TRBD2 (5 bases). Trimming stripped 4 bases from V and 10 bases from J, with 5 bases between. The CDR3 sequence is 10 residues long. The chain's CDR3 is CASSSGEQFF. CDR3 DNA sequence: TGTGCCAGCAGTTCGGGGGAGCAGTTCTTC.

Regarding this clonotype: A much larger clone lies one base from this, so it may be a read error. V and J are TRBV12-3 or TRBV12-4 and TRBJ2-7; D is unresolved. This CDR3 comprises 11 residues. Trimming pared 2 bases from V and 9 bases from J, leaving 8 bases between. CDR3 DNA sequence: TGTGCCAGCAGTTTAAGAGCCGGGCAGTACTTC. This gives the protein CASSLRAGQYF.

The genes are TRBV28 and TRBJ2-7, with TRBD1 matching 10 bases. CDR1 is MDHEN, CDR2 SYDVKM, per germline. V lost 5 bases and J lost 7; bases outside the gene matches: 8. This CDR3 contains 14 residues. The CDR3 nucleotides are TGTGCCAGCAGTCCCGGGACAGGGGCTTTAGAGCAGTACTTC. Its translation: CASSPGTGALEQYF.

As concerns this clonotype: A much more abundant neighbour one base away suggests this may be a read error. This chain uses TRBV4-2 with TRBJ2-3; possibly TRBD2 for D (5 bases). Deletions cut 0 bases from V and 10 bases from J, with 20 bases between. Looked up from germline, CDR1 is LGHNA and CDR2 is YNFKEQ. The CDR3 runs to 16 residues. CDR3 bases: TGTGCCAGCAGCCAAGAAATGAGGGCACGGGGAAATGCGCAGTATTTT. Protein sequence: CASSQEMRARGNAQYF.

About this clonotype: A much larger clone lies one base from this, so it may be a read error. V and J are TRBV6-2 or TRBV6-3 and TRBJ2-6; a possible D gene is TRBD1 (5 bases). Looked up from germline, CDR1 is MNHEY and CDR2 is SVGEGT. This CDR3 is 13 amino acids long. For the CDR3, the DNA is TGTGCCGTCCCGGTGAATGGGGCCAACGTCCTGAGTTTC. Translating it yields CAVPVNGANVLSF.

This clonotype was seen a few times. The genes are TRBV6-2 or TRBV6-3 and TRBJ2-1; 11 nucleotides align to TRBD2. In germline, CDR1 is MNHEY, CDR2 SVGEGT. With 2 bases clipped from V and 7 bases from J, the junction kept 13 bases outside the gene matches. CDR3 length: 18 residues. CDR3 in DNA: TGTGCCAGCAGTTACCAACCTCTTAGCGGGAGGGCCAGAAATGAGCAGTTCTTC. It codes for CASSYQPLSGRARNEQFF.

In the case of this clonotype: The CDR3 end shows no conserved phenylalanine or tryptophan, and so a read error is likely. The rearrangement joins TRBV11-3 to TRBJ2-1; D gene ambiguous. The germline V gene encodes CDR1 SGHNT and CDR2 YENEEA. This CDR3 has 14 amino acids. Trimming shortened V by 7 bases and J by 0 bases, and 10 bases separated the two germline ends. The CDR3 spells CASNAGSSYNEQFL. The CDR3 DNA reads TGTGCCAGCAACGCCGGAAGCTCCTACAATGAGCAGTTCTTG.

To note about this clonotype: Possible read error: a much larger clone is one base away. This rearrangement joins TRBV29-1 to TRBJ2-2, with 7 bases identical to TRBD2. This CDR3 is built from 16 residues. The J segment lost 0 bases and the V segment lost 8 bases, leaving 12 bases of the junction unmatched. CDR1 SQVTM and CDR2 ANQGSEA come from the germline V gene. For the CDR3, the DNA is TGCAGCTTCTTGGGGAGGGGCGGGACGAACACCGGGGAGCTGTTTTTT. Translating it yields CSFLGRGGTNTGELFF.

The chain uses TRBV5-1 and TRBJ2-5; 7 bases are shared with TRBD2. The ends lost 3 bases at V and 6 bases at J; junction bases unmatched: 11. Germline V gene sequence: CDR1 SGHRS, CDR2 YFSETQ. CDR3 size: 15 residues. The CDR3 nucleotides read TGCGCCAGCAGCTCTTCAGCGGGATCAAAAAAGACCCAGTACTTC. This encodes CASSSSAGSKKTQYF.

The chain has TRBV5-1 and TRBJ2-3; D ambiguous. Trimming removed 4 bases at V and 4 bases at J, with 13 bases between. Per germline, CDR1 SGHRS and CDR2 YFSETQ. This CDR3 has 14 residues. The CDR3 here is CASSPNHGADTQYF. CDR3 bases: TGCGCCAGCAGCCCCAACCATGGGGCAGATACGCAGTATTTT. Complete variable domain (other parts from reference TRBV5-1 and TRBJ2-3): KAGVTQTPRYLIKTRGQQVTLSCSPISGHRSVSWYQQTPGQGLQFLFEYFSETQRNKGNFPGRFSGRQFSNSRSEMNVSTLELGDSALYLCASSPNHGADTQYFGPGTRLTVL.

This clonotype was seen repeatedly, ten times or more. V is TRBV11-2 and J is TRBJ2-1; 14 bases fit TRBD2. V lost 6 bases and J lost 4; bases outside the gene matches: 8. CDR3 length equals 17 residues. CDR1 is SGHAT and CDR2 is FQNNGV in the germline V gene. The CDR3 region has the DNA TGTGCCAGCAGATCCGGACTAGCGGGAGGATGGTACAATGAGCAGTTCTTC. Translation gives CASRSGLAGGWYNEQFF.